These 2 T cell receptor beta chains share one sample of origin, sequenced in a study of cytomegalovirus exposure and HLA in healthy donors. PCR primers comprised 60 Vbeta and 13 Jbeta primers. Sequencing used immunoSEQ multiplex PCR; TCRdb keeps in-frame clones, though not all of them. The repertoire includes some 120,000 clones, around 67% of them detected once, and around 4.2% sits in the top ten. Material: PBMCs. The receptors come from a woman aged 40 to 50 in good health and CMV-seronegative.

This clone was counted between two and nine times. The V gene is TRBV6-6, the J gene TRBJ1-4; maybe TRBD1 (5 bases). The V gene's germline CDR1 is MNHNY and CDR2 SVGAGI (reference sequence). The CDR3 is made up of 12 amino acids. The V gene lost 7 bases and the J gene lost 7 bases, with 10 bases spanning the gap. Here the CDR3 DNA reads TGTGCCAGCAACAGGCCCCCTGAAAAACTGTTTTTT. Protein: CASNRPPEKLFF.

The chain joins TRBV6-5 to TRBJ2-3; 9 bases align to TRBD2. This CDR3 region has 14 residues. Germline V lookup: CDR1 MNHEY, CDR2 SVGAGI. With V trimmed by 2 bases and J by 4 bases, 1 base remained unmatched. CDR3 sequence: CASSYKRGADTQYF. The CDR3 bases are TGTGCCAGCAGTTACAAGCGGGGGGCAGATACGCAGTATTTT.